The rows below give T cell receptor beta chains drawn from one sample of a study of shared clonotypes between healthy human individuals. The data were produced by immunoSEQ multiplex PCR, yet TCRdb's version contains in-frame clones alone and is incomplete. Among about 1.4 million clones, about 96% were seen once, and the ten largest hold approximately 1.2%. The specimen sequenced was naive CD4+ T cells sorted from blood. The receptors stem from a man aged 30-40 years in good health. Each CDR3 is given without its conserved first and last residue. Fields, in order: V gene, D gene, CDR3 protein. D genes are given only for firm matches.

v_call: TRBV15; d_call: NA; cdr3_aa: ATSRDRAGELF
v_call: TRBV28; d_call: TRBD2; cdr3_aa: ASSLGGRGGELF
v_call: TRBV10-2; d_call: NA; cdr3_aa: ASNVGISGDEAF
v_call: TRBV29-1; d_call: NA; cdr3_aa: SVGATGTESYEQY
v_call: TRBV5-5; d_call: TRBD2; cdr3_aa: ASSRGLAGVARELF
v_call: TRBV7-2; d_call: NA; cdr3_aa: ASSLGASGLSLYEQY
v_call: TRBV27; d_call: TRBD2; cdr3_aa: ASSLAVIGLAGTYEQY
v_call: TRBV27; d_call: TRBD2; cdr3_aa: ASSSGTSGDNEQF
v_call: TRBV19; d_call: NA; cdr3_aa: ASGGRVSGQPQH
v_call: TRBV19; d_call: TRBD1; cdr3_aa: ASRRQGITDTQY
v_call: TRBV14; d_call: TRBD2; cdr3_aa: ASSQDLRASGSTDTQY
v_call: TRBV13; d_call: TRBD2; cdr3_aa: ASSKTSGTNEQF
v_call: TRBV7-9; d_call: NA; cdr3_aa: ASSSASTQGYQPQH
v_call: TRBV5-1; d_call: NA; cdr3_aa: ASSFVTGSLSEQY
v_call: TRBV7-9; d_call: NA; cdr3_aa: ASSFQGGFYEQY